This TCR beta chain was identified during a study of T cells in Graves' hyperthyroidism and ophthalmopathy (dated by TCRdb to 2018 to 2020). A note on the overall study: Peripheral blood was collected at initial diagnosis, before any treatment. TCR V-J signatures able to tell the groups apart were searched for in a discovery cohort of around 95 patients, of whom more than 40 had Graves' ophthalmopathy and 55 to 65 had stable Graves' hyperthyroidism. Prospective prediction of ophthalmopathy was tested in an independent validation cohort of 18 to 20 hyperthyroidism patients and approximately 17 patients who later progressed to ophthalmopathy. The approximately 98 discovery patients were randomly divided into training and test sets at a 7:3 ratio. Thyroid tissue and blood T-cell repertoires from about six Graves' hyperthyroidism patients were also compared in the study. Following sampling, methimazole starting at 30 mg daily was given to hyperthyroidism patients, and high-dose intravenous methylprednisolone was given to ophthalmopathy patients. TCR Vbeta CDR3 sequencing of 135 peripheral blood samples (about 45 ophthalmopathy, roughly 74 hyperthyroidism and approximately 17 progressor patients) is reported in the paper.

The CDR3 starts with the cysteine, ends with the phenylalanine, and has 15 residues. Only the CDR3 part of the read is kept: 45 bases, read in frame from the first base. V lost 5 bases and J lost 6 bases, and the count of bases not matched to a germline gene is 1. According to the germline V gene (reference sequence), CDR1 reads SEHNR and CDR2 reads FQNEAQ. Here is what the overall study found, with its caveats: In validation, the model predicted progression to ophthalmopathy with about 71% sensitivity and over 72% specificity, a median of around six months before onset. Most expanded thyroid clonotypes (frequency above 0.001) were also detected in blood, suggesting blood repertoires may reflect thyroid immune responses. No statistical method was used to set the sample size in advance, and investigators knew the group allocation. A 13 V-J signature model separated ophthalmopathy from stable hyperthyroidism, with around 91% sensitivity and 81% to 82% specificity in cross-validation and 80%/75% in testing.

Note on this clonotype: Its recognized antigen is unknown. Qualities for individual bases were not recorded, and no much larger clone is one base off.

Ophthalmopathy patients had moderately to severely active disease, Clinical Activity Score of at least 3, NOSPECS grade of at least 4, and duration under 3 months. The study excluded patients with uncontrolled infections, other autoimmune diseases, pregnancy or lactation. Clinical symptoms, serum thyroxine and TRAb, thyroid ultrasound, and orbital computed tomography formed the basis for the diagnoses. PBMCs were isolated from about 10 ml of fresh peripheral blood by Ficoll-Paque density gradient centrifugation. Total RNA was extracted using Trizol reagent, and RNA quality was assessed on an Agilent 2100 Bioanalyzer. The TCR beta CDR3 regions were amplified from the RNA transcripts. For the first round of RT-PCR on the TCR CDR3, the HTBI primer set was used together with the Qiagen OneStep RT-PCR kit. Libraries were constructed in a second round of multiplex PCR, after which size selection and purification were performed. Sequencing of the libraries was done on an Illumina HiSeq2000 using paired-end 100 bp reads. As for the original processing: SOAPnuke was used to process the raw data, removing reads that contained adapters or uncalled bases, had a mean Phred below 15, or lacked an exact match to the constant primer or identifier. High-quality paired reads were merged using COPE v1.2.5, and each unique nucleotide sequence was defined as a clonotype. MiTCR v1.1 was used to align clonotypes to the IMGT TRBV, TRBD and TRBJ reference segments. Analysis was restricted to V-J combinations with a frequency above 0.0001, which covered 99% to 99.2% of repertoires. A TCS score was defined as the ratio between F50 (clonal expansion) and ExV (chaos), using BLOSUM62-based TCRdist between CDR3 peptides within each V-J. Welch's t-statistics and random forest reduced around 550 V-J features to roughly 13, which were used in a naive Bayes classifier (R e1071). Using fastp at Q25 and MiXCR, TCRdb reprocessed the public reads and kept productive beta chains. Rows are combined by CDR3 protein, so each entry shows the most common genes and DNA. The V and J calls were not made by the authors but by TCRdb's processing. This sample comprises 490,000 or so distinct CDR3 sequences, around a fifth of them detected only once. Of the sample, about half is held by the ten largest clones.

The clonotype comes from a woman between 70 and 85 years old with Graves' ophthalmopathy. Sequenced input: blood. The chain joins TRBV7-9 to TRBJ2-2, with 15 bases in between that match TRBD2. The nucleotides read TGTGCCAGCAGCGGACTAGCGGGAGGGCCCGGGGAGCTGTTTTTT. Its amino acids are CASSGLAGGPGELFF.